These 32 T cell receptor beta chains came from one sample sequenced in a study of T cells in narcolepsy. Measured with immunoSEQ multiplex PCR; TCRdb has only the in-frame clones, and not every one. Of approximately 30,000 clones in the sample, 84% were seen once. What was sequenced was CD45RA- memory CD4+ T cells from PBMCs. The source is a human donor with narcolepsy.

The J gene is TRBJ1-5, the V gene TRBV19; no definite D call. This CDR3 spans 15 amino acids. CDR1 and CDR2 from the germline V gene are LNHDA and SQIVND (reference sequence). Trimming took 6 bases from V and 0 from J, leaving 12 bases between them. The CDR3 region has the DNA TGTGCCAGTAGGCCTGGGCAGAATAGCAATCAGCCCCAGCATTTT. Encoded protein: CASRPGQNSNQPQHF.

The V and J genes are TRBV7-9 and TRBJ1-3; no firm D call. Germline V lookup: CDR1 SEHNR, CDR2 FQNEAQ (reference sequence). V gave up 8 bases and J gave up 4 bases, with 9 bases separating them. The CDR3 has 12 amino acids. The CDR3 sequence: CASVPSGNTIYF. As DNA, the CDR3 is TGTGCCAGCGTACCTTCCGGAAACACCATATATTTT.

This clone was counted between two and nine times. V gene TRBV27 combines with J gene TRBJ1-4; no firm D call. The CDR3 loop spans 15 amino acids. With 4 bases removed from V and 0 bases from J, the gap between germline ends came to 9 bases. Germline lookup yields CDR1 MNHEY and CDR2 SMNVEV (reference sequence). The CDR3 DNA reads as TGTGCCAGCAGTTCATACAGTACAACTAATGAAAAACTGTTTTTT. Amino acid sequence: CASSSYSTTNEKLFF.

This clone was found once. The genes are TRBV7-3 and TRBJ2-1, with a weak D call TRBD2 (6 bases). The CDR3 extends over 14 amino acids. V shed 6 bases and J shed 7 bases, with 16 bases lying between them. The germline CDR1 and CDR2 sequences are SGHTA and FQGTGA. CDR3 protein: CASSRGTMSNEQFF. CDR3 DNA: TGTGCCAGCAGTCGCGGGACGATGAGTAATGAGCAGTTCTTC.

The CDR3 reads CASPKGVTQGPNYGYTF. Here the CDR3 DNA reads TGTGCCAGTCCAAAAGGGGTTACACAGGGTCCAAACTATGGCTACACCTTC. This chain connects TRBV19 to TRBJ1-2, with a weak D call TRBD1 (6 bases). With 8 bases removed from V and 2 bases from J, the gap between germline ends came to 24 bases. The V gene's germline CDR1 is LNHDA and CDR2 SQIVND (reference sequence). This CDR3 has 17 amino acids.

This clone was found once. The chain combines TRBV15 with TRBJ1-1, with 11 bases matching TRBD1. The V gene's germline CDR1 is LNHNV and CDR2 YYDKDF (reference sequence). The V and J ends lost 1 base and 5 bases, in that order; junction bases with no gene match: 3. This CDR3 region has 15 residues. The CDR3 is CATSRGTGGKTEAFF. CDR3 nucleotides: TGTGCCACCAGCAGAGGGACAGGGGGCAAAACTGAAGCTTTCTTT. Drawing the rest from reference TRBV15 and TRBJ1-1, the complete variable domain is DAMVIQNPRYQVTQFGKPVTLSCSQTLNHNVMYWYQQKSSQAPKLLFHYYDKDFNNEADTPDNFQSRRPNTSFCFLDIRSPGLGDTAMYLCATSRGTGGKTEAFFGQGTRLTVV.

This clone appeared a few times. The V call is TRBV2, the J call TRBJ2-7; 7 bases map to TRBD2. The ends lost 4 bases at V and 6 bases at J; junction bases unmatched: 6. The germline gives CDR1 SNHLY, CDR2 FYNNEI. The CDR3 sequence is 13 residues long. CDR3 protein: CASSAGRGLEQYV. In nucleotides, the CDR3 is TGTGCCAGCAGTGCTGGGAGGGGACTCGAGCAGTACGTC.

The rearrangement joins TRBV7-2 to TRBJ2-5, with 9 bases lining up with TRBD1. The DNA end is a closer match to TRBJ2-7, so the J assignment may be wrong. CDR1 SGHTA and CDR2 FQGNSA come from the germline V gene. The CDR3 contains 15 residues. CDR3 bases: TGTGCCAGCAGCTTAGCGGGGACAGGGTTGGACGAGCAGTACTTC. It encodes CASSLAGTGLDEQYF.

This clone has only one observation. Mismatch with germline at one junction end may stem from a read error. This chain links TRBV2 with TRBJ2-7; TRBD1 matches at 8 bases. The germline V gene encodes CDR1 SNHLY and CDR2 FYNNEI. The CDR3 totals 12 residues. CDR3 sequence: CASSEAWTGSIF. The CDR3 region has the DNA TGTGCCAGCAGTGAAGCTTGGACAGGGTCAATCTTC.

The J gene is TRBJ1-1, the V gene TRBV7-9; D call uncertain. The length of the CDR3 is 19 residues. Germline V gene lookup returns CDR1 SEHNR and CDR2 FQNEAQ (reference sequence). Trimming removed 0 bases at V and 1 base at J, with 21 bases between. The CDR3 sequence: CASSLALSGVRGRNTEAFF. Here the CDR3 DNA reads TGTGCCAGCAGCTTAGCCCTCTCCGGCGTGCGAGGGAGGAACACTGAAGCTTTCTTT.

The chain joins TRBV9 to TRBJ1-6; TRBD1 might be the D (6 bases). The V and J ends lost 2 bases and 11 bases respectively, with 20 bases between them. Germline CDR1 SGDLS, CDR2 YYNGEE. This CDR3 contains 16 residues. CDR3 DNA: TGTGCCAGCAGCGTTGGCCCTGGGGGGGCGGGAACACCCCTCCACTTT. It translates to CASSVGPGGAGTPLHF.

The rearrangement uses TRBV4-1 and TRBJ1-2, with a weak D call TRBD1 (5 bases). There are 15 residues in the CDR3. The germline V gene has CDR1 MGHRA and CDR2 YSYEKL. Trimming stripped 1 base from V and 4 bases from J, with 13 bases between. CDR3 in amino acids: CASSQGRGTSYGYTF. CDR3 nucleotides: TGCGCCAGCAGCCAAGGTCGGGGCACTAGCTATGGCTACACCTTC.

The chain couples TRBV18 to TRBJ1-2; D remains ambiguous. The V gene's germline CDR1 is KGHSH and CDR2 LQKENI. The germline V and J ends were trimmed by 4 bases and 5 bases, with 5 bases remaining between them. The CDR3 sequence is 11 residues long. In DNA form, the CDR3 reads TGTGCCAGCTCACGATCATATGGCTACACCTTC. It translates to CASSRSYGYTF.

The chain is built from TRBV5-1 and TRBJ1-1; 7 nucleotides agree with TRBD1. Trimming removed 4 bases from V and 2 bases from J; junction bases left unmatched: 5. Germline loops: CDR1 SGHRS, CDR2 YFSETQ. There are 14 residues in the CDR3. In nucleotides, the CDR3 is TGCGCCAGCAGCGGGTCAGGGGGTAACACTGAAGCTTTCTTT. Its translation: CASSGSGGNTEAFF.

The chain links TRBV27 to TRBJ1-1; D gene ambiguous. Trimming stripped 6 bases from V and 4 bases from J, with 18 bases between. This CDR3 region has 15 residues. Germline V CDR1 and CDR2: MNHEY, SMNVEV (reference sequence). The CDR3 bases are TGTGCCAGCAGGGAGGGAGGTGCATTTCGCACTGAAGCTTTCTTT. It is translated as CASREGGAFRTEAFF.

CDR3 loop: CASSLQGNGNQPQHF. The CDR3 DNA follows: TGTGCCAGCAGCCTCCAGGGTAATGGCAATCAGCCCCAGCATTTT. The chain links TRBV9 to TRBJ1-5, with D possibly matching TRBD1 (5 bases). CDR1 and CDR2 (germline): SGDLS, YYNGEE. The CDR3 totals 15 residues. V was shortened by 4 bases and J by 2 bases, with 13 bases between the two germline ends. The whole variable domain, remainder taken from reference TRBV9 and TRBJ1-5, is DSGVTQTPKHLITATGQRVTLRCSPRSGDLSVYWYQQSLDQGLQFLIQYYNGEERAKGNILERFSAQQFPDLHSELNLSSLELGDSALYFCASSLQGNGNQPQHFGDGTRLSIL.

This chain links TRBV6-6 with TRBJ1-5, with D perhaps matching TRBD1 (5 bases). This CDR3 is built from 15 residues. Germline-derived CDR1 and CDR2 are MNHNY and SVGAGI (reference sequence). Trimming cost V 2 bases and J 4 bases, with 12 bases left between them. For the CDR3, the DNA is TGTGCCAGCAGTTACACACAGGATGGGAATCAGCCCCAGCATTTT. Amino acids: CASSYTQDGNQPQHF.

The CDR3 loop reads CASSNLGSPNEKLFF. The CDR3 nucleotides read TGTGCCAGCAGTAACTTGGGCAGCCCAAATGAAAAACTGTTTTTT. The chain links TRBV2 to TRBJ1-4; D not resolved. CDR3 length: 15 residues. Deletions cut 5 bases from V and 5 bases from J, with 15 bases between. The germline gives CDR1 SNHLY, CDR2 FYNNEI. Combining the CDR3 with reference TRBV2 and TRBJ1-4 gives the whole variable domain EPEVTQTPSHQVTQMGQEVILRCVPISNHLYFYWYRQILGQKVEFLVSFYNNEISEKSEIFDDQFSVERPDGSNFTLKIRSTKLEDSAMYFCASSNLGSPNEKLFFGSGTQLSVL.

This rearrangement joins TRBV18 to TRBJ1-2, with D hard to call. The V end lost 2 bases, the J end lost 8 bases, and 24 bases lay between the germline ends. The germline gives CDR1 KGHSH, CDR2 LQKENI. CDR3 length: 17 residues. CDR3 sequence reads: CASSPGTGYDPVGGYTF. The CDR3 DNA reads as TGTGCCAGCTCACCAGGCACGGGGTACGACCCCGTTGGGGGCTACACCTTC. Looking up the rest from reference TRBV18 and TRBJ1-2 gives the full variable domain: NAGVMQNPRHLVRRRGQEARLRCSPMKGHSHVYWYRQLPEEGLKFMVYLQKENIIDESGMPKERFSAEFPKEGPSILRIQQVVRGDSAAYFCASSPGTGYDPVGGYTFGSGTRLTVV.

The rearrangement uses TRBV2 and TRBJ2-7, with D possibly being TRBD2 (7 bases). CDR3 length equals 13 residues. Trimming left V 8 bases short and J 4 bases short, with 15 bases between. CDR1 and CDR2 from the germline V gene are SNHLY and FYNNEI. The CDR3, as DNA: TGTGCCAGCTCACGTGAGGGGGGGTACGAGCAGTACGTC. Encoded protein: CASSREGGYEQYV.

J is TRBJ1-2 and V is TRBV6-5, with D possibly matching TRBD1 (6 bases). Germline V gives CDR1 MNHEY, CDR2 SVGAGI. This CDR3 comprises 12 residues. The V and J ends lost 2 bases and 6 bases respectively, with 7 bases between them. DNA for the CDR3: TGTGCCAGCAGTTACAACAGGGATGGCTACACCTTC. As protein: CASSYNRDGYTF.

CDR3 amino acids: CAISSDGKDTQYF. The CDR3 bases are TGTGCCATCAGTTCCGACGGAAAAGATACGCAGTATTTT. This chain uses TRBV10-3 with TRBJ2-3; D remains unclear. V was pared by 5 bases and J by 5 bases, with 11 bases between. The CDR3 has 13 amino acids. The germline V gene has CDR1 ENHRY and CDR2 SYGVKD.

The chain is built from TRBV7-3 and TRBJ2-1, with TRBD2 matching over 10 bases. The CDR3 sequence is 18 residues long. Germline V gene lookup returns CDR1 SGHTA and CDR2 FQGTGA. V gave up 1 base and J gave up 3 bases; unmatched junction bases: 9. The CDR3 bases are TGTGCCAGCAGCTTAATGGACTTGGCTAGCGGGGGCTACAATGAGCAGTTCTTC. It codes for CASSLMDLASGGYNEQFF.

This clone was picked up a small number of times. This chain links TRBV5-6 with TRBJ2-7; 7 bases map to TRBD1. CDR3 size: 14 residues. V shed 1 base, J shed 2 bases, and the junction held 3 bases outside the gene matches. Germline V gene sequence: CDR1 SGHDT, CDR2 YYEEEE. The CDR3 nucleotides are TGTGCCAGCAGCTTGCCGGGACAGACCTACGAGCAGTACTTC. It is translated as CASSLPGQTYEQYF.

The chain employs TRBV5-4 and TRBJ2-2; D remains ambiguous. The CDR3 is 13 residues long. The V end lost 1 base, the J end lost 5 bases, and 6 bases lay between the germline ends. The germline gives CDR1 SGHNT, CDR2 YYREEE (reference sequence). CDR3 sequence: CASSLSQTGELFF. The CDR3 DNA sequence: TGTGCCAGCAGCTTGTCCCAGACCGGGGAGCTGTTTTTT.

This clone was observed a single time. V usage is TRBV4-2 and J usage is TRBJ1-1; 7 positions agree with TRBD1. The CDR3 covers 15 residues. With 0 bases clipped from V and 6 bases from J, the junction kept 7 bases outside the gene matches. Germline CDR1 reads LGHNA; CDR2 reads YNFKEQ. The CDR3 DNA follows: TGTGCCAGCAGCCAAGATTGGACAGGATTATCTGAAGCTTTCTTT. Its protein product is CASSQDWTGLSEAFF.

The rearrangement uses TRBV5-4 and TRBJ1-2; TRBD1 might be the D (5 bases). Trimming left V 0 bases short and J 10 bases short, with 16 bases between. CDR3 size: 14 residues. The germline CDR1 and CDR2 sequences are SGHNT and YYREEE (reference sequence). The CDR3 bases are TGTGCCAGCAGCTTGGCGGGGGATTCGGTGGTCTACACCTTC. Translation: CASSLAGDSVVYTF.

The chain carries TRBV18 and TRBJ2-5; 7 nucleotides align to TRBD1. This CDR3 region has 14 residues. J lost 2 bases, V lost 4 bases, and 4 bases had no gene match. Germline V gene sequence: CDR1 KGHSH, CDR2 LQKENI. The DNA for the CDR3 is TGTGCCAGCTCACGGCCGGGACAGCAAGAGACCCAGTACTTC. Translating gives CASSRPGQQETQYF.

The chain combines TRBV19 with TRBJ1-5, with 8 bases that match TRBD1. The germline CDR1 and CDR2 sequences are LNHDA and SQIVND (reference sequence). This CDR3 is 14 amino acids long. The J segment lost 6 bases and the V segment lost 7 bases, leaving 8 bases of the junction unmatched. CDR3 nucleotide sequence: TGTGCCAGTATTCGGACAGGGCCGGTTCAGCCCCAGCATTTT. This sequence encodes CASIRTGPVQPQHF.

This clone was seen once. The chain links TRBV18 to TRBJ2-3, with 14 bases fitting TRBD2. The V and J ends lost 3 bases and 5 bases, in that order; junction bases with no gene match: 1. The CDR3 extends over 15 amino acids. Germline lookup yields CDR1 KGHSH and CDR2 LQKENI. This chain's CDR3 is CASSPGLAGVDTQYF. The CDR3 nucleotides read TGTGCCAGCTCACCGGGACTAGCGGGGGTAGATACGCAGTATTTT.

The CDR3 bases are TGTGCCAGCAGCGGTAGCGGAGATACGCAGTATTTT. Translated, it gives CASSGSGDTQYF. The chain joins TRBV5-4 to TRBJ2-3; D possibly corresponds to TRBD2 (6 bases). The germline V gene encodes CDR1 SGHNT and CDR2 YYREEE (reference sequence). V was shortened by 4 bases and J by 5 bases, with 8 bases between the two germline ends. The CDR3 extends over 12 amino acids. The entire variable domain, with the rest obtained from reference TRBV5-4 and TRBJ2-3, is as follows: ETGVTQSPTHLIKTRGQQVTLRCSSQSGHNTVSWYQQALGQGPQFIFQYYREEENGRGNFPPRFSGLQFPNYSSELNVNALELDDSALYLCASSGSGDTQYFGPGTRLTVL.

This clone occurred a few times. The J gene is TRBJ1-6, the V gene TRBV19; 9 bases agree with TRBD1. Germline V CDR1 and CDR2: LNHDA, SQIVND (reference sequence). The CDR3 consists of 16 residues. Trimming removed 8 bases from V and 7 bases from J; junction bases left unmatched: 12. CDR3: CASRPGTGLGNSPLHF. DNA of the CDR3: TGTGCCAGTCGACCGGGGACAGGGCTGGGGAATTCACCCCTCCACTTT.